These T cell receptor beta chains were read from a single sample in a study of early T cells in non-severe SARS-CoV-2 infection. One entry per CDR3 protein, called by TCRdb with MiXCR from the 5' RACE reads. Among about 80,000 distinct CDR3 sequences listed, approximately 12% were seen once. The specimen sequenced was whole blood. The source of these receptors is an adult who was a healthcare worker with PCR-confirmed SARS-CoV-2 infection or an uninfected control (not recorded which). CDR3s include the opening cysteine and the closing phenylalanine or tryptophan. D genes are given only for firm matches. The size field is filled for only some rows; it gives once, few, many or a size class.

.	.	TRBV30	TRBJ2-7	CAWTGNVEQYF	TGTGCCTGGACCGGGAATGTCGAGCAGTACTTC
many	TRBD2	TRBV3-1	TRBJ2-7	CASSQGLAGSYEQYF	TGTGCCAGCAGCCAAGGACTAGCGGGGTCCTACGAGCAGTACTTC
.	TRBD2	TRBV28	TRBJ2-1	CASPPSGRAGSSYNEQFF	TGTGCCAGCCCCCCTAGCGGGAGGGCCGGGAGCTCCTACAATGAGCAGTTCTTC
few	.	TRBV29-1	TRBJ2-4	CSVEVTGTPQYF	TGCAGCGTTGAAGTTACCGGGACCCCTCAGTACTTC
few	TRBD2	TRBV29-1	TRBJ2-3	CSVEWTGGGPDTQYF	TGCAGCGTTGAGTGGACGGGAGGGGGTCCAGATACGCAGTATTTT
few	.	TRBV30	TRBJ1-2	CAWRGIGNHYGYTF	TGTGCCTGGAGGGGGATAGGAAACCACTATGGCTACACCTTC
many	.	TRBV28	TRBJ2-3	CASSSPEGHTQYF	TGTGCCAGCAGTTCGCCCGAAGGTCATACGCAGTATTTT
many	.	TRBV29-1	TRBJ1-1	CSVDRQGFAEAFF	TGCAGCGTTGACAGGCAGGGATTCGCTGAAGCTTTCTTT
many	.	TRBV2	TRBJ2-1	CASSEGRERSYNEQFF	TGTGCCAGCAGTGAAGGCCGAGAGAGATCCTACAATGAGCAGTTCTTC
.	TRBD2	TRBV27	TRBJ2-7	CASSRLAGFSYEQYF	TGTGCCAGCAGTAGACTAGCGGGTTTCTCCTACGAGCAGTACTTC
few	.	TRBV7-9	TRBJ2-1	CASSSQEGGLNEQFF	TGTGCCAGCAGCTCCCAGGAGGGGGGCCTCAATGAGCAGTTCTTC
.	.	TRBV7-2	TRBJ1-6	CASSLGTVGYNSPLHF	TGTGCCAGCAGCTTAGGGACAGTCGGATATAATTCACCCCTCCACTTT
few	TRBD2	TRBV7-2	TRBJ2-3	CASSSSGRGRTDTQYF	TGTGCCAGCAGCTCTAGCGGGAGGGGGCGCACAGATACGCAGTATTTT
.	TRBD1	TRBV2	TRBJ2-1	CASLFGTAYNEQFF	TGTGCCAGCTTATTCGGGACAGCCTACAATGAGCAGTTCTTC
many	.	TRBV19	TRBJ2-1	CASSIGVAKGEQFF	TGTGCCAGTAGTATAGGGGTAGCGAAGGGTGAGCAGTTCTTC
.	.	TRBV6-1	TRBJ1-6	CASSESTGAWALHF	TGTGCCAGCAGTGAATCTACAGGCGCGTGGGCCCTCCACTTT
few	.	TRBV3-1	TRBJ2-5	CASSSPDPADQETQYF	TGTGCCAGCAGCTCCCCAGACCCCGCGGACCAAGAGACCCAGTACTTC
few	TRBD2	TRBV2	TRBJ2-5	CASSGNGGEETQYF	TGTGCCAGCAGTGGAAATGGGGGGGAAGAGACCCAGTACTTC
few	.	TRBV29-1	TRBJ2-5	CSAGTPRETQYF	TGCAGCGCAGGGACACCTCGGGAGACCCAGTACTTC
many	TRBD1	TRBV7-3	TRBJ1-1	CASSPRGTVRGTEAFF	TGTGCCAGCAGCCCCCGGGGGACAGTAAGGGGCACTGAAGCTTTCTTT
few	TRBD2	TRBV28	TRBJ2-7	CASSPPGLAGQREQYF	TGTGCCAGCAGCCCCCCGGGACTAGCGGGACAGAGGGAGCAGTACTTC
few	.	TRBV2	TRBJ2-1	CASTPGEGHNEQFF	TGTGCCAGCACCCCCGGCGAGGGCCACAATGAGCAGTTCTTC
.	.	TRBV19	TRBJ1-1	CASSIGPNTEAFF	TGTGCCAGTAGTATTGGACCGAACACTGAAGCTTTCTTT
.	.	TRBV6-5	TRBJ1-1	CASSHGMDTEAFF	TGTGCCAGCAGTCACGGGATGGACACTGAAGCTTTCTTT
few	TRBD1	TRBV11-2	TRBJ1-6	CASSLRQGSPLHF	TGTGCCAGCAGCCTCCGACAGGGCTCACCCCTCCACTTT
.	.	TRBV9	TRBJ2-1	CASSAGPGVDYNEQFF	TGTGCCAGCAGCGCAGGCCCAGGGGTGGACTACAATGAGCAGTTCTTC
few	TRBD2	TRBV12-3/TRBV12-4	TRBJ2-2	CASSFNGGLAGELFF	TGTGCCAGCAGTTTCAATGGGGGACTAGCCGGGGAGCTGTTTTTT
many	.	TRBV15	TRBJ2-1	CATSTTGWNEQFF	TGTGCCACCAGCACGACTGGGTGGAATGAGCAGTTCTTC
few	.	TRBV30	TRBJ1-5	CAWSTGAGQPQHF	TGTGCCTGGAGCACTGGGGCCGGTCAGCCCCAGCATTTT
.	.	TRBV27	TRBJ1-3	CASRGHSGNTIYF	TGTGCCAGCAGAGGACATTCTGGAAACACCATATATTTT
few	.	TRBV7-2	TRBJ1-5	CASSLFVGRGRSQPQHF	TGTGCCAGCAGCTTATTTGTCGGCAGGGGTAGATCTCAGCCCCAGCATTTT
many	.	TRBV12-3/TRBV12-4	TRBJ1-3	CASSSQGAGNTIYF	TGTGCCAGCAGTTCCCAGGGTGCTGGAAACACCATATATTTT
many	.	TRBV5-4	TRBJ2-1	CASSFTGRWDEQFF	TGTGCCAGCAGCTTCACAGGGAGGTGGGATGAGCAGTTCTTC
.	TRBD2	TRBV27	TRBJ2-3	CASTFSGRIDTQYF	TGTGCCAGCACCTTCAGCGGGAGGATTGATACGCAGTATTTT
.	.	TRBV20-1	TRBJ1-3	CSASGTISGNTIYF	TGCAGTGCTAGCGGGACAATATCTGGAAACACCATATATTTT
.	TRBD2	TRBV24-1	TRBJ2-1	CATSDLREGNEQFF	TGTGCCACCAGTGATTTGCGGGAGGGAAACGAGCAGTTCTTC
.	TRBD1	TRBV7-8	TRBJ2-1	CASSRRDRDYNEQFF	TGTGCCAGCAGCCGCCGGGACAGGGACTACAATGAGCAGTTCTTC
many	.	TRBV28	TRBJ2-3	CASSSKTGLRTDTQYF	TGTGCCAGCAGTTCGAAGACAGGTTTACGCACAGATACGCAGTATTTT
.	.	TRBV29-1	TRBJ2-3	CSSVGGGTSTDTQYF	TGCAGCTCCGTTGGAGGAGGGACTAGCACAGATACGCAGTATTTT
.	.	TRBV10-3	TRBJ1-1	CAISDPRDNTEAFF	TGTGCCATCAGTGACCCCAGGGATAACACTGAAGCTTTCTTT
.	.	TRBV6-5	TRBJ2-3	CASSYPRARDSDTQYF	TGTGCCAGCAGTTACCCCCGGGCCAGGGACTCTGATACGCAGTATTTT